A single sample gave rise to the 22 T cell receptor beta chains below, sequenced in a study of vaccination and CD4 T cells after COVID-19. These TCRs' antigens remain unknown. Cultured CD4+ T-cell DNA underwent Oncomine TCR Beta short-read sequencing. TCRdb recomputed calls from the PCR reads with MiXCR, one row per CDR3 protein. The sample has 11,000 or so distinct CDR3 sequences, roughly 69% seen once. Treatment reported: roughly 10-day PBMC culture with coronavirus spike peptide pools or control peptides (ViraFEST assay). Sequences were obtained from CD4+ T cells from blood, cultured in vitro. These receptors were obtained from a human donor who had recovered from COVID-19.

This chain links TRBV19 with TRBJ2-2, with D unresolved. V was trimmed by 1 base and J by 7 bases, leaving 13 bases between them. Germline-derived CDR1 and CDR2 are LNHDA and SQIVND (reference sequence). This CDR3 has 15 amino acids. The DNA of the CDR3 is TGTGCCAGTAGTATAGCGCACGGGCGTGGCGGGGAGCTGTTTTTT. It is translated as CASSIAHGRGGELFF.

The rearrangement uses TRBV20-1 and TRBJ2-3; 8 bases fit TRBD1. Germline loops: CDR1 DFQATT, CDR2 SNEGSKA (reference sequence). CDR3 size: 14 residues. After removal of 4 bases from V and 6 bases from J, the junction contained 9 bases not matched to a gene. The CDR3: CSAISGQGDDTQYF. The CDR3 DNA reads TGCAGTGCTATTTCTGGACAGGGTGACGATACGCAGTATTTT.

The chain is built from TRBV12-5 and TRBJ1-1; TRBD1 aligns across 10 bases. Germline-derived CDR1 and CDR2 are LGHNT and FRNRAP. This CDR3 has 15 residues. J was trimmed by 4 bases and V by 4 bases; bases with no gene match: 6. CDR3 in amino acids: CASGSRQGASTEAFF. The CDR3 DNA reads TGTGCTAGTGGTTCCAGACAGGGGGCGAGCACTGAAGCTTTCTTT.

The rearrangement links TRBV7-2 to TRBJ2-7; the D is unclear. V shed 1 base and J shed 2 bases, with 9 bases lying between them. This CDR3 has 14 amino acids. Germline lookup yields CDR1 SGHTA and CDR2 FQGNSA. CDR3 sequence (DNA): TGTGCCAGCAGCTTAGTCCTCGGCCCCTACGAGCAGTACTTC. Its translation: CASSLVLGPYEQYF.

The CDR3 DNA sequence: TGCAGTGCCCCCCTCTATGAGCAGTTCTTC. This codes for CSAPLYEQFF. The chain links TRBV20-1 to TRBJ2-1; D not certain. The CDR3 totals 10 residues. V lost 6 bases, J lost 8 bases, and 8 bases lay in between. CDR1 is DFQATT and CDR2 is SNEGSKA in the germline V gene (reference sequence).

V usage is TRBV7-9 and J usage is TRBJ2-5; D possibly corresponds to TRBD2 (5 bases). Per the germline V gene, CDR1 is SEHNR and CDR2 is FQNEAQ (reference sequence). Trimming removed 3 bases at V and 4 bases at J, with 12 bases between. The CDR3 spans 14 residues. CDR3 region: CASSFAGDRETQYF. CDR3 in DNA: TGTGCCAGCAGCTTCGCCGGGGATCGAGAGACCCAGTACTTC. Complete variable domain (other parts from reference TRBV7-9 and TRBJ2-5): DTGVSQNPRHKITKRGQNVTFRCDPISEHNRLYWYRQTLGQGPEFLTYFQNEAQLEKSRLLSDRFSAERPKGSFSTLEIQRTEQGDSAMYLCASSFAGDRETQYFGPGTRLLVL.

This clonotype was observed a handful of times. V usage is TRBV20-1 and J usage is TRBJ1-2; 9 bases map to TRBD1. CDR3 length: 14 residues. J lost 0 bases, V lost 5 bases, and 4 bases had no gene match. Germline V lookup: CDR1 DFQATT, CDR2 SNEGSKA (reference sequence). This chain's CDR3 is CSARDRAPNYGYTF. The CDR3 region has the DNA TGCAGTGCTCGGGACAGGGCCCCTAACTATGGCTACACCTTC.

The V call is TRBV18, the J call TRBJ1-1; a possible D gene is TRBD1 (6 bases). Trimming shortened V by 5 bases and J by 5 bases, and 12 bases separated the two germline ends. Germline V gene lookup returns CDR1 KGHSH and CDR2 LQKENI. The CDR3 covers 13 residues. This CDR3 reads CASSTGQKTEAFF. Here the CDR3 DNA reads TGTGCCAGCTCAACAGGACAGAAGACTGAAGCTTTCTTT.

The chain links TRBV20-1 to TRBJ2-2; no clear D gene. The CDR3 sequence is 13 residues long. Trimming stripped 6 bases from V and 1 base from J, with 9 bases between. In germline, CDR1 is DFQATT, CDR2 SNEGSKA (reference sequence). The CDR3, as DNA: TGCAGTGCCTATGAAGGGAACACCGGGGAGCTGTTTTTT. Its translation is CSAYEGNTGELFF.

The chain combines TRBV20-1 with TRBJ1-1, with D possibly matching TRBD1 (6 bases). The CDR3 consists of 16 residues. V shed 0 bases and J shed 1 base, with 15 bases lying between them. From germline, CDR1 is DFQATT and CDR2 SNEGSKA (reference sequence). In nucleotides, the CDR3 is TGCAGTGCTAGAGACAGGGGTTCGATTAAGAACACTGAAGCTTTCTTT. Encoded protein: CSARDRGSIKNTEAFF.

The count of this clonotype is one. CDR3 DNA: TGTGCCAGCAGCCAGGACAGGGCCCTTTATAATTCACCCCTCCACTTT. Translated, it gives CASSQDRALYNSPLHF. V usage is TRBV7-9 and J usage is TRBJ1-6; TRBD1 matches at 8 bases. This CDR3 region has 16 residues. Germline CDR1 reads SEHNR; CDR2 reads FQNEAQ (reference sequence). J gave up 4 bases and V 5 bases, and 7 bases lay outside the gene matches.

Only a few counts were recorded for this clonotype. The V call is TRBV7-2, the J call TRBJ1-5, with D unresolved. Trimming stripped 3 bases from V and 0 bases from J, with 9 bases between. Germline V gene lookup returns CDR1 SGHTA and CDR2 FQGNSA. The CDR3 totals 15 residues. CDR3 in DNA: TGTGCCAGCAGCTTGAGGGCCTATAGCAATCAGCCCCAGCATTTT. It encodes CASSLRAYSNQPQHF.

The chain uses TRBV11-2 and TRBJ2-2; no definite D call. Per the germline V gene, CDR1 is SGHAT and CDR2 is FQNNGV. There are 15 residues in the CDR3. The ends were cut back, 1 base at V and 0 bases at J, with 6 bases in the middle. As DNA, the CDR3 is TGTGCCAGCAGCTTAGGCCACACGAACACCGGGGAGCTGTTTTTT. Residues: CASSLGHTNTGELFF. Together with reference TRBV11-2 and TRBJ2-2, the CDR3 gives the full variable domain: EAGVAQSPRYKIIEKRQSVAFWCNPISGHATLYWYQQILGQGPKLLIQFQNNGVVDDSQLPKDRFSAERLKGVDSTLKIQPAKLEDSAVYLCASSLGHTNTGELFFGEGSRLTVL.

The chain joins TRBV19 to TRBJ2-7, with 7 bases matching TRBD1. The V and J ends lost 8 bases and 1 base, in that order; junction bases with no gene match: 8. The CDR3 extends over 14 amino acids. Per germline, CDR1 LNHDA and CDR2 SQIVND (reference sequence). CDR3 bases: TGTGCCAGTCGCCTCGGGACAGCATCCTACGAGCAGTACTTC. This encodes CASRLGTASYEQYF.

By sample share, this clonotype is medium-sized. The V call is TRBV5-1, the J call TRBJ1-1; D possibly corresponds to TRBD1 (5 bases). Germline CDR1 is SGHRS and CDR2 is YFSETQ. This CDR3 spans 15 amino acids. V was trimmed by 0 bases and J by 1 base, leaving 10 bases between them. The CDR3 DNA is TGCGCCAGCAGCTTGGCTCTGGGGGGGAACACTGAAGCTTTCTTT. As protein: CASSLALGGNTEAFF.

J is TRBJ2-7 and V is TRBV23-1, with D possibly matching TRBD2 (5 bases). TRBV23-1 is an ORF for which the function is uncertain. Deletions cut 1 base from V and 12 bases from J, with 13 bases between. This CDR3 region has 12 residues. Here the CDR3 reads CASSQWATAGYF. The CDR3 DNA follows: TGCGCCAGCAGTCAATGGGCCACGGCGGGGTACTTC.

This clonotype has more than one count but fewer than ten. The chain joins TRBV6-5 to TRBJ2-3; 9 bases match TRBD1. Germline-derived CDR1 and CDR2 are MNHEY and SVGAGI. The CDR3 sequence is 14 residues long. V was clipped by 5 bases and J by 4 bases; unmatched bases: 4. CDR3 coding DNA: TGTGCCAGCAGTACTCGGACAGGGGCAGATACGCAGTATTTT. This sequence encodes CASSTRTGADTQYF.

This clonotype was recorded once. The chain joins TRBV20-1 to TRBJ1-5; D is perhaps TRBD1 (5 bases). Germline CDR1 is DFQATT and CDR2 is SNEGSKA (reference sequence). There are 15 residues in the CDR3. V was shortened by 3 bases and J by 0 bases, with 12 bases between the two germline ends. The CDR3 is CSASGTSDSNQPQHF. DNA of the CDR3: TGCAGTGCTAGTGGGACGTCGGATAGCAATCAGCCCCAGCATTTT.

The chain carries TRBV7-3 and TRBJ1-6, with D hard to call. CDR1 is SGHTA and CDR2 is FQGTGA in the germline V gene. This CDR3 is 12 amino acids long. Deletions cut 4 bases from V and 8 bases from J, with 6 bases between. The CDR3 nucleotides read TGTGCCAGCAGCTCCGGGGATTCACCCCTCCACTTT. This encodes CASSSGDSPLHF.

The chain combines TRBV7-9 with TRBJ1-1; D gene ambiguous. Germline V CDR1 and CDR2: SEHNR, FQNEAQ (reference sequence). Trimming removed 5 bases from V and 5 bases from J, with 9 bases in between. The CDR3 runs to 12 residues. In DNA, the CDR3 is TGTGCCAGCAGCCATAGTGGGACTGAAGCTTTCTTT. This gives the protein CASSHSGTEAFF.

This clonotype was seen more than once but under ten times. V usage is TRBV11-2 and J usage is TRBJ2-5; D is uncertain. V was cut by 2 bases and J by 2 bases, with 0 bases left in between. The CDR3 extends over 11 amino acids. The germline CDR1 and CDR2 sequences are SGHAT and FQNNGV. In DNA, the CDR3 is TGTGCCAGCAGCTTACAAGAGACCCAGTACTTC. Its translation: CASSLQETQYF.

V and J are TRBV28 and TRBJ1-2; 8 nucleotides align to TRBD1. This CDR3 is 19 amino acids long. Germline CDR1 MDHEN, CDR2 SYDVKM. Trimming at V came to 2 bases and at J to 4 bases, leaving 18 bases not matched to a gene. CDR3 in amino acids: CASSLVFGGRTGKAYGYTF. Written as DNA, the CDR3 is TGTGCCAGCAGTTTAGTCTTTGGAGGGAGGACAGGGAAGGCCTATGGCTACACCTTC.